This is a list of T cell receptor beta chains from one sample in a study of blood T cell repertoires in COVID-19. The protocol was immunoSEQ multiplex PCR, while the TCRdb copy is restricted to in-frame clones and leaves out a portion. The sample holds 55,000 to 80,000 clones, around four fifths seen once. The sample taken for sequencing was peripheral blood. The receptors derive from a man aged 45-65 years with active COVID-19. Both conserved end residues are part of each CDR3. The D gene is left open where the match is weak. The listing skips clone size in some rows; elsewhere it reads once, few, many or a size class.

clone size	J gene	D gene	V gene	CDR3 DNA	CDR3 protein
once	TRBJ1-1	.	TRBV18	TGTGCCAGCTCACCCGCAGGGAACACTGAAGCTTTCTTT	CASSPAGNTEAFF
.	TRBJ1-1	.	TRBV12-3/TRBV12-4	TGTGCCAGCAGTTGGGCTAACACTGAAGCTTTCTTT	CASSWANTEAFF
.	TRBJ1-1	.	TRBV5-1	TGCGCCAGCAGCCCAGCGGTGAACACTGAAGCTTTCTTT	CASSPAVNTEAFF
.	TRBJ1-2	.	TRBV5-5	TGTGCCAGCAGCTTGGGAGCGGAAAGTGTGTATGGCTACACCTTC	CASSLGAESVYGYTF
.	TRBJ2-3	TRBD2	TRBV24-1	TGTGCCACCAGTGATCCCTACCGCGGGAGGACGGGAGATACGCAGTATTTT	CATSDPYRGRTGDTQYF
.	TRBJ1-1	.	TRBV30	TGTGCCTGGAGTGTACTCCCCCCCACAGTCATGAACACTGAAGCTTTCTTT	CAWSVLPPTVMNTEAFF
.	TRBJ2-3	TRBD2	TRBV7-2	TGTGCCAGCAGCTTTAGTTGGCGGGGGGGCCCAGATACGCAGTATTTT	CASSFSWRGGPDTQYF
.	TRBJ1-1	TRBD1	TRBV6-5	TGTGCCAGCAGCCAGGGGGCGCGGGGGAACACTGAAGCTTTCTTT	CASSQGARGNTEAFF
.	TRBJ2-1	TRBD2	TRBV7-2	TGTGCCAGCAGCTTGACTAGCGGGAGATATAATGAGCAGTTCTTC	CASSLTSGRYNEQFF
.	TRBJ2-3	TRBD2	TRBV27	TGTGCCAGCAGTTTCATGGGGACTAGCAGCACAGATACGCAGTATTTT	CASSFMGTSSTDTQYF
.	TRBJ2-4	TRBD1	TRBV13	TGTGCCAGCAGTATAGACAGGGGGTTTAAAAACATTCAGTACTTC	CASSIDRGFKNIQYF
.	TRBJ2-7	.	TRBV21-1	TGTGCCAGCAGCAAACAGGGCTACGAGCAGTACTTC	CASSKQGYEQYF
.	TRBJ1-5	TRBD1	TRBV19	TGTGCCTCGAGAAAGGGGAGGCAGGGGGACAATCAGCCCCAGCATTTT	CASRKGRQGDNQPQHF
.	TRBJ2-1	.	TRBV7-8	TGTGCCAGCAGCTTAGAAGGGGTCCCCTACAATGAGCAGTTCTTC	CASSLEGVPYNEQFF
.	TRBJ1-5	.	TRBV10-1	TGCGCCAGCAGTGATCGGACTCCTCCCAGCAATCAGCCCCAGCATTTT	CASSDRTPPSNQPQHF
.	TRBJ2-3	.	TRBV19	TGTGCCAGTAGTCAGGACATCACAGATACGCAGTATTTT	CASSQDITDTQYF
.	TRBJ2-7	.	TRBV9	TGTGCCAGCAGCGTAGAAGGGCAGGGTTACGAGCAGTACTTC	CASSVEGQGYEQYF
.	TRBJ2-3	TRBD2	TRBV7-2	TGTGCCAGCAGCCAGAAGTATCGGGAGGGTTTCACAGATACGCAGTATTTT	CASSQKYREGFTDTQYF
.	TRBJ2-1	.	TRBV27	TGTGCCAGCATGGCGGGCGGGCCTATCAATGAGCAGTTCTTC	CASMAGGPINEQFF
.	TRBJ1-5	TRBD1	TRBV27	TGTGCCAGCAGCCGAGGGACAGCTTCTAATCAGCCCCAGCATTTT	CASSRGTASNQPQHF
.	TRBJ2-7	TRBD1	TRBV18	TGTGCCAGCTCACTCCTCATACTACAGGGGGGCGAGCAGTACTTC	CASSLLILQGGEQYF
.	TRBJ2-1	TRBD2	TRBV24-1	TGTGCCACCGCCGGGACTAGCGGGAGCTTGGATGAGCAGTTCTTC	CATAGTSGSLDEQFF
.	TRBJ2-7	.	TRBV6-5	TGTGCCAGCCGCAGGGAAGACATCCGCGAGCAGTACTTC	CASRREDIREQYF
.	TRBJ2-7	.	TRBV3-1/TRBV3-2	TGTGCCAGCAGCCAAGACTTAAATTCCTACGAGCAGTACTTC	CASSQDLNSYEQYF
once	TRBJ2-2	TRBD2	TRBV7-3	TGTGCCAGCAGCTCACCGGGGGGAGGCGGGGAGCTGTTTTTT	CASSSPGGGGELFF
.	TRBJ1-5	TRBD1	TRBV7-2	TGTGCCAGCAGCCCCCGCGGGGACAGAAGGTATCAGCCCCAGCATTTT	CASSPRGDRRYQPQHF
few	TRBJ2-7	.	TRBV27	TGTGCCAGCAGTCCCACTCCCGCTTATGAAACTCGTGGCGAGCAGTACTTC	CASSPTPAYETRGEQYF
.	TRBJ1-4	.	TRBV4-1	TGCGCCAGCAGCCAAGTTCAGGCAACTAATGAAAAACTGTTTTTT	CASSQVQATNEKLFF
.	TRBJ2-3	.	TRBV6-1	TGTGCCAGCAGTGATAGTGGTCGTCCGGATACGCAGTATTTT	CASSDSGRPDTQYF
.	TRBJ2-3	TRBD1	TRBV4-1	TGCGCCAGCAGCCAAGAGACAGGGGGGCGCACAGATACGCAGTATTTT	CASSQETGGRTDTQYF
.	TRBJ2-6	.	TRBV19	TGTGCCAGTGGATACTTGAGGGGGGGCTCTGGGGCCAACGTCCTGACTTTC	CASGYLRGGSGANVLTF
.	TRBJ2-7	TRBD1	TRBV28	TGTGCCAGCAGTCGACAGGGGGCCTTCTACGAGCAGTACTTC	CASSRQGAFYEQYF
.	TRBJ2-1	TRBD1	TRBV19	TGTGCCAGTAGGCTCGGGACAGGGGTCAATGAGCAGTTCTTC	CASRLGTGVNEQFF
.	TRBJ2-3	.	TRBV19	TGTGCCAGTAGTAAAACAAACACCCGCACAGATACGCAGTATTTT	CASSKTNTRTDTQYF
.	TRBJ1-2	.	TRBV6-5	TGTGCCAGCACCCCCGGGTACTTAGAGGGCTACACCTTC	CASTPGYLEGYTF
.	TRBJ2-3	TRBD2	TRBV5-1	TGCGCCAGCAGCCGGACTAGCGTGGATACGCAGTATTTT	CASSRTSVDTQYF
.	TRBJ1-1	.	TRBV6-5	TGTGCCAGCCGCTCCCCGGGAGCCCTGAACACTGAAGCTTTCTTT	CASRSPGALNTEAFF
few	TRBJ2-3	TRBD2	TRBV7-9	TGTGCCAGCAGCTTTCAAAGGGGAGGGGACACAGATACGCAGTATTTT	CASSFQRGGDTDTQYF
.	TRBJ2-3	TRBD2	TRBV11-2	TGTGCCAGCAGCCTAAGCGGGGCGGGAGGCACAGATACGCAGTATTTT	CASSLSGAGGTDTQYF
.	TRBJ2-1	TRBD2	TRBV5-1	TGCGCCAGCAGCTTGGGTCCCCTAGCGGGGACCGTCAATGAGCAGTTCTTC	CASSLGPLAGTVNEQFF
.	TRBJ1-1	TRBD1	TRBV2	TGTGCCAGCCGAGTGGGACCGATACAGGGGTCGTGGAACACTGAAGCTTTCTTT	CASRVGPIQGSWNTEAFF
.	TRBJ2-1	.	TRBV5-8	TGTGCCAGCAGCCAACAGAATTATGGTGAGCAGTTCTTC	CASSQQNYGEQFF
.	TRBJ2-1	TRBD2	TRBV18	TGTGCCAGCTGCGCCGGGACTAGCGGCTCCTACAATGAGCAGTTCTTC	CASCAGTSGSYNEQFF
.	TRBJ2-7	TRBD2	TRBV27	TGTGCCAGCACCCGTTTGGCGAGCGGGAGCTCCTACGAGCAGTACTTC	CASTRLASGSSYEQYF
.	TRBJ2-3	.	TRBV9	TGTGCCAGCAGCGTATCACAAGCGGAAACAGATACGCAGTATTTT	CASSVSQAETDTQYF
.	TRBJ2-3	TRBD2	TRBV11-2	TGTGCCGCCGTGGCTAGCGGGGGTGCGGCAGATACGCAGTATTTT	CAAVASGGAADTQYF
.	TRBJ1-5	.	TRBV6-6	TGTGCCAGCAGTCCCACAGGGTCCTATAGCAATCAGCCCCAGCATTTT	CASSPTGSYSNQPQHF
.	TRBJ1-5	.	TRBV3-1/TRBV3-2	TGTGCCAGCAGCCAAGATGAGGATCAGCCCCAGCATTTT	CASSQDEDQPQHF